These 29 T cell receptor beta chains were all obtained from the same sample, sequenced in a study of response to subunit inactivated influenza vaccine. A single record per CDR3 protein comes from TCRdb applying MiXCR to the RT-PCR reads. Of around 570,000 distinct CDR3 sequences in the sample, approximately 10% were seen once. Another study also made use of these data, one on T cells expressing NK-cell markers. From that second work: Beta-chain TCR cDNA was generated via 5'RACE template switching with UMIs.

The specimen comprised PBMCs from blood, sampled on the day of vaccination. These receptors were taken from a man aged 45-60 years who received an inactivated influenza vaccine.

The V call is TRBV10-3, the J call TRBJ1-1, with a tentative D call TRBD1 (5 bases). The CDR3 length is 15 residues. CDR1 is ENHRY and CDR2 is SYGVKD in the germline V gene. Between the trimmed V and J ends, which lost 4 bases and 5 bases, there was a span of 17 bases. CDR3 loop: CAISGNSPGQTEAFF. DNA for the CDR3: TGTGCCATCAGTGGAAACTCTCCGGGGCAGACTGAAGCTTTCTTT.

With respect to this clonotype: Mismatch with germline at one junction end may stem from a read error. The J gene is TRBJ2-5, the V gene TRBV5-1; D not certain. CDR1 and CDR2 from the germline V gene are SGHRS and YFSETQ. There are 11 residues in the CDR3. The CDR3 loop reads CPSSLGETQYF. The CDR3 DNA sequence: TGCCCCAGCAGCTTGGGTGAGACCCAGTACTTC.

The table lists this clonotype with many counts. The rearrangement links TRBV20-1 to TRBJ1-6; D is perhaps TRBD1 (5 bases). The germline V gene has CDR1 DFQATT and CDR2 SNEGSKA (reference sequence). Between the trimmed V and J ends, which lost 6 bases and 12 bases, there was a span of 15 bases. This CDR3 has 12 amino acids. The CDR3 region is CSAYSGSGPLHF. The CDR3 DNA reads TGCAGTGCATATTCAGGGTCGGGACCCCTCCACTTT.

The chain carries TRBV20-1 and TRBJ2-3, with 8 positions matching TRBD2. Germline loops: CDR1 DFQATT, CDR2 SNEGSKA (reference sequence). Germline trimming cut 5 bases from V and 2 bases from J; bases unmatched to any gene: 6. The CDR3 consists of 14 residues. DNA of the CDR3: TGCAGTGCTCACTTTAGCGGGAACACAGATACGCAGTATTTT. It codes for CSAHFSGNTDTQYF.

Ten or more counts support this clonotype. The chain couples TRBV6-2 or TRBV6-3 to TRBJ2-2; maybe TRBD2 (5 bases). V gave up 6 bases and J gave up 2 bases, with 13 bases separating them. Germline V lookup: CDR1 MNHEY, CDR2 SVGEGT. This CDR3 spans 15 amino acids. CDR3 in DNA: TGTGCCAGCAGACGATATCGGGAAAACACCGGGGAGCTGTTTTTT. Translating gives CASRRYRENTGELFF.

The chain uses TRBV20-1 and TRBJ2-7; D may be TRBD1 (6 bases). V was cut by 5 bases and J by 1 base, with 9 bases left in between. The CDR3 runs to 12 residues. Germline values: CDR1 DFQATT, CDR2 SNEGSKA (reference sequence). The CDR3 nucleotides are TGCAGTGCTCCCGGACAGTCCTACGAGCAGTACTTC. Translated, it gives CSAPGQSYEQYF.

The chain joins TRBV18 to TRBJ2-3, with D uncertain. V was shortened by 5 bases and J by 5 bases, with 11 bases between the two germline ends. Germline V gene sequence: CDR1 KGHSH, CDR2 LQKENI. CDR3 length equals 13 residues. The CDR3 loop is CASSSLRGDTQYF. The CDR3 DNA follows: TGTGCCAGCTCATCACTCCGCGGAGATACGCAGTATTTT.

The V call is TRBV28, the J call TRBJ2-6, with D perhaps matching TRBD1 (6 bases). V was pared by 6 bases and J by 2 bases, with 17 bases between. Germline V gives CDR1 MDHEN, CDR2 SYDVKM. The CDR3 has 17 residues. CDR3 region: CASRGTYPGAGANVLTF. CDR3 nucleotides: TGTGCCAGCAGGGGTACTTACCCAGGGGCTGGGGCCAACGTCCTGACTTTC.

This clonotype was observed a handful of times. The CDR3 here is CASSSRDRGVYNEQFF. The DNA for the CDR3 is TGTGCCAGCAGTTCCCGGGACAGGGGGGTCTACAATGAGCAGTTCTTC. The chain joins TRBV28 to TRBJ2-1; 11 bases agree with TRBD1. Germline V gene data show CDR1 as MDHEN and CDR2 as SYDVKM. The CDR3 runs 16 residues. Unmatched junction bases numbered 5, after V lost 4 bases and J lost 3 bases.

This clonotype came up many times. The genes are TRBV12-3 or TRBV12-4 and TRBJ2-7; the match to TRBD1 covers 8 bases. V shed 5 bases, J shed 1 base, and the junction held 4 bases outside the gene matches. The CDR3 is made up of 14 amino acids. The CDR3 DNA reads TGTGCCAGCAGTGATAACAGGGGGTCCTACGAGCAGTACTTC. Translation gives CASSDNRGSYEQYF.

This clonotype was seen a few times. The genes are TRBV20-1 and TRBJ2-2, with 7 bases matching TRBD2. CDR3 length equals 16 residues. J gave up 5 bases and V 0 bases, and 9 bases lay outside the gene matches. Germline V gives CDR1 DFQATT, CDR2 SNEGSKA (reference sequence). This CDR3 reads CSARDLGGSRTGELFF. The DNA of the CDR3 is TGCAGTGCTAGAGATCTCGGCGGGAGTAGGACCGGGGAGCTGTTTTTT.

The gene calls are TRBV4-3 and TRBJ2-3; 8 positions match TRBD2. V trimming: 6 bases; J trimming: 2 bases; junction bases outside the gene matches: 7. The CDR3 runs 15 residues. Germline V CDR1 and CDR2: LGHNA, YSLEER. The CDR3 is CASSTDSGNTDTQYF. As DNA, the CDR3 is TGCGCCAGCAGTACCGATAGCGGGAACACAGATACGCAGTATTTT.

This clonotype was counted at least ten times. The CDR3 bases are TGCGCCAGCAGCTTGGAAGGTAGCGGGGGCGGCTACAATGAGCAGTTCTTC. Protein: CASSLEGSGGGYNEQFF. V usage is TRBV5-1 and J usage is TRBJ2-1, with 9 bases aligning to TRBD2. Germline values: CDR1 SGHRS, CDR2 YFSETQ. Trimming removed 0 bases from V and 3 bases from J; junction bases left unmatched: 7. The length of the CDR3 is 17 residues.

The chain combines TRBV9 with TRBJ2-7, with no clear D. The CDR3 totals 15 residues. Germline V CDR1 and CDR2: SGDLS, YYNGEE. V lost 0 bases, J lost 2 bases, and 12 bases lay in between. The CDR3 nucleotides are TGTGCCAGCAGCGTAGGTCCAGCGCATACCTACGAGCAGTACTTC. Its translation is CASSVGPAHTYEQYF.

This clonotype has a count of ten or more. This chain joins TRBV12-3 or TRBV12-4 and TRBJ2-7; D is tentatively TRBD1 or TRBD2 (7 bases each). The CDR3 is 18 residues long. The V and J ends lost 3 bases and 0 bases respectively, with 21 bases between them. CDR3 DNA sequence: TGTGCCAGCAGTTTTTCAGCAGGGGGGGTCCCTAACTCCTACGAGCAGTACTTC. Residues: CASSFSAGGVPNSYEQYF.

For the CDR3, the DNA is TGCGCCAGCAGCTTGCGGGAGCGCTCGAGTGAGCAGTTCTTC. Its translation is CASSLRERSSEQFF. This rearrangement joins TRBV5-1 to TRBJ2-1, with a weak D call TRBD2 (6 bases). V lost 1 base and J 9 bases, leaving 14 bases between the germline ends. The length of the CDR3 is 14 residues. Per the germline V gene, CDR1 is SGHRS and CDR2 is YFSETQ. The whole variable domain, remainder taken from reference TRBV5-1 and TRBJ2-1, is KAGVTQTPRYLIKTRGQQVTLSCSPISGHRSVSWYQQTPGQGLQFLFEYFSETQRNKGNFPGRFSGRQFSNSRSEMNVSTLELGDSALYLCASSLRERSSEQFFGPGTRLTVL.

This clonotype has more than one count but fewer than ten. This chain links TRBV7-8 with TRBJ2-2; D not resolved. The V gene's germline CDR1 is SGHVS and CDR2 FQNEAQ. V was shortened by 8 bases and J by 7 bases, with 11 bases between the two germline ends. The CDR3 runs 12 residues. CDR3 in DNA: TGTGCCAGCGGCGGATGGGGCGGGGAGCTGTTTTTT. Its translation: CASGGWGGELFF.

V gene TRBV6-1 combines with J gene TRBJ2-3; D tentatively reads TRBD1 or TRBD2 (5 bases each). CDR3 length: 14 residues. V shed 1 base and J shed 6 bases, with 11 bases lying between them. Germline lookup yields CDR1 MNHNS and CDR2 SASEGT. CDR3 coding DNA: TGTGCCAGCAGTGAAGGACTATGGGGCGATACGCAGTATTTT. The encoded protein is CASSEGLWGDTQYF.

The rearrangement links TRBV5-5 to TRBJ2-4; TRBD1 matches 7 bases. Germline CDR1 is SGHKS and CDR2 is YYEKEE (reference sequence). CDR3 size: 13 residues. Trimming removed 5 bases from V and 8 bases from J; junction bases left unmatched: 7. CDR3 region: CASRSTGMDIQYF. The CDR3 nucleotides are TGTGCCAGCAGATCGACAGGGATGGACATTCAGTACTTC.

This clonotype was counted a few times. The CDR3 DNA sequence: TGCAGTGCTAGAGGACTAGCGGGGGTGCTAAACATTCAGTACTTC. Translating gives CSARGLAGVLNIQYF. The J gene is TRBJ2-4, the V gene TRBV20-1; 12 bases are a match to TRBD2. Trimming at V came to 1 base and at J to 6 bases, leaving 4 bases not matched to a gene. The CDR3 runs to 15 residues. Looked up from germline, CDR1 is DFQATT and CDR2 is SNEGSKA (reference sequence).

J is TRBJ1-1 and V is TRBV19, with TRBD1 identical over 8 bases. The CDR3 spans 12 residues. Germline values: CDR1 LNHDA, CDR2 SQIVND (reference sequence). J lost 5 bases, V lost 7 bases, and 3 bases had no gene match. The CDR3: CASTGGWTEAFF. In DNA, the CDR3 is TGTGCCAGTACAGGGGGCTGGACTGAAGCTTTCTTT.

CDR3 in DNA: TGTGCCAGCAGTTCCCTCCGACAGTGGCTCTCCTACGAGCAGTACTTC. It specifies CASSSLRQWLSYEQYF. The V call is TRBV28, the J call TRBJ2-7; D is perhaps TRBD1 (5 bases). The CDR3 is 16 residues long. CDR1 and CDR2 (germline): MDHEN, SYDVKM. V was trimmed by 4 bases and J by 0 bases, leaving 16 bases between them.

In this sample, this clonotype turned up many times. The rearrangement links TRBV20-1 to TRBJ2-7; the D gene is possibly TRBD2 (6 bases). V lost 3 bases and J lost 0, with 15 bases in between. The CDR3 extends over 15 amino acids. Per germline, CDR1 DFQATT and CDR2 SNEGSKA (reference sequence). The CDR3 sequence is CSASSGSGNSYEQYF. The CDR3 nucleotides read TGCAGTGCTAGTTCCGGTAGCGGAAACTCCTACGAGCAGTACTTC.

This chain joins TRBV30 and TRBJ2-4; D call uncertain. Germline V gene data show CDR1 as GTSNPN and CDR2 as SVGIG (reference sequence). Trimming pared 0 bases from V and 5 bases from J, leaving 17 bases between. This CDR3 contains 16 residues. The CDR3 is CAWSVYRTRAQNIQYF. The CDR3 DNA is TGTGCCTGGAGTGTATACAGAACCCGGGCCCAAAACATTCAGTACTTC. Supplemented by reference TRBV30 and TRBJ2-4, the full variable domain reads SQTIHQWPATLVQPVGSPLSLECTVEGTSNPNLYWYRQAAGRGLQLLFYSVGIGQISSEVPQNLSASRPQDRQFILSSKKLLLSDSGFYLCAWSVYRTRAQNIQYFGAGTRLSVL.

This clonotype was observed a handful of times. The chain joins TRBV6-2 or TRBV6-3 to TRBJ2-1, with TRBD2 matching over 13 bases. The CDR3 extends over 17 amino acids. Germline V gene lookup returns CDR1 MNHEY and CDR2 SVGEGT. The V gene end was trimmed by 6 bases and the J gene end by 6 bases; junction bases not matched to a gene: 11. The CDR3 loop reads CASSRRGLAGVGNEQFF. CDR3 nucleotide sequence: TGTGCCAGCAGCCGACGAGGACTAGCGGGGGTTGGCAATGAGCAGTTCTTC.

The V and J genes are TRBV5-1 and TRBJ2-5; possible D gene TRBD2, 6 bases. Germline V gene sequence: CDR1 SGHRS, CDR2 YFSETQ. There are 16 residues in the CDR3. Trimming shortened V by 0 bases and J by 5 bases, and 17 bases separated the two germline ends. CDR3: CASSLVLAGAGETQYF. Written as DNA, the CDR3 is TGCGCCAGCAGCTTGGTGCTAGCCGGGGCGGGGGAGACCCAGTACTTC. Full variable domain (outside the CDR3, taken from reference TRBV5-1 and TRBJ2-5): KAGVTQTPRYLIKTRGQQVTLSCSPISGHRSVSWYQQTPGQGLQFLFEYFSETQRNKGNFPGRFSGRQFSNSRSEMNVSTLELGDSALYLCASSLVLAGAGETQYFGPGTRLLVL.

J is TRBJ2-1 and V is TRBV18; TRBD2 is a possible D gene (6 bases). The germline V gene has CDR1 KGHSH and CDR2 LQKENI. The CDR3 consists of 15 residues. V was trimmed by 2 bases and J by 7 bases, leaving 15 bases between them. The CDR3 nucleotides are TGTGCCAGCTCACCAAATACGGTCGGGGGTAATGAGCAGTTCTTC. This sequence encodes CASSPNTVGGNEQFF. Together with reference TRBV18 and TRBJ2-1, the CDR3 gives the full variable domain: NAGVMQNPRHLVRRRGQEARLRCSPMKGHSHVYWYRQLPEEGLKFMVYLQKENIIDESGMPKERFSAEFPKEGPSILRIQQVVRGDSAAYFCASSPNTVGGNEQFFGPGTRLTVL.

This clonotype was seen a handful of times. The V and J genes are TRBV7-9 and TRBJ1-2; possible D gene TRBD1, 5 bases. V gave up 5 bases and J gave up 7 bases, with 11 bases separating them. Germline CDR1 SEHNR, CDR2 FQNEAQ (reference sequence). The CDR3 extends over 12 amino acids. The DNA of the CDR3 is TGTGCCAGCAGCACCCAGGGCGTTGGCTACACCTTC. Translation gives CASSTQGVGYTF.

This clonotype was observed a few times. The V gene is TRBV2, the J gene TRBJ2-6; D possibly corresponds to TRBD2 (5 bases). This CDR3 comprises 15 residues. CDR1 and CDR2 from the germline V gene are SNHLY and FYNNEI. The V end lost 3 bases, the J end lost 7 bases, and 13 bases lay between the germline ends. This CDR3 reads CASSDSREGANVLTF. CDR3 coding DNA: TGTGCCAGCAGTGATTCCCGGGAAGGCGCCAACGTCCTGACTTTC.